These 28 T cell receptor beta chains were sequenced from one sample in a study of blood T cell repertoires in COVID-19. Libraries were prepared by immunoSEQ multiplex PCR; TCRdb keeps only in-frame clonotypes and omits some of them. Here the sample spans roughly 120,000 clones, nearly 90% being singletons. Sequencing was performed on peripheral blood. All receptors derive from a woman between 65 and 79 years old who had recovered from COVID-19.

This clone is a singleton in its sample. The chain carries TRBV24-1 and TRBJ2-2; 9 bases match TRBD1. Germline CDR1 and CDR2: KGHDR and SFDVKD. The CDR3 runs to 18 residues. With V trimmed by 3 bases and J by 4 bases, 11 bases remained unmatched. The DNA of the CDR3 is TGTGCCACCAGTGATGCGTCCGGGACAGGGAGTAGCACCGGGGAGCTGTTTTTT. Translation: CATSDASGTGSSTGELFF.

The rearrangement uses TRBV5-1 and TRBJ2-7, with 8 bases lining up with TRBD1. The germline V gene encodes CDR1 SGHRS and CDR2 YFSETQ. The CDR3 is 16 residues long. V shed 0 bases and J 4 bases; nucleotides not matched to a gene: 9. CDR3 bases: TGCGCCAGCAGCTTGGGCGGACAGGGCAGAACATACGAGCAGTACTTC. Translating gives CASSLGGQGRTYEQYF.

The chain employs TRBV7-7 and TRBJ2-1; tentatively, D is TRBD1 (5 bases). Trimming left V 3 bases short and J 3 bases short, with 12 bases between. The CDR3 length is 15 residues. Per the germline V gene, CDR1 is SSHAT and CDR2 is FNYEAQ (reference sequence). CDR3 loop: CASSLGQGLYNEQFF. The CDR3 coding sequence is TGTGCCAGCAGCTTGGGGCAGGGCCTCTACAATGAGCAGTTCTTC. The complete variable domain, with remaining parts taken from reference TRBV7-7 and TRBJ2-1, reads GAGVSQSPRYKVTKRGQDVTLRCDPISSHATLYWYQQALGQGPEFLTYFNYEAQPDKSGLPSDRFSAERPEGSISTLTIQRTEQRDSAMYRCASSLGQGLYNEQFFGPGTRLTVL.

This clone has only one observation. The chain employs TRBV21-1 and TRBJ1-5; TRBD1, the table's D call, lacks a check against the DNA. TRBV21-1 is a pseudogene locus. The CDR3 extends over 19 amino acids. The CDR3 sequence: CASSKALRQGTWGDQPQHF. The CDR3 DNA follows: TGTGCCAGCAGCAAAGCGCTCCGACAGGGCACCTGGGGAGATCAGCCCCAGCATTTT.

The chain joins TRBV5-5 to TRBJ1-1; D unresolved. This CDR3 contains 13 residues. Germline V lookup: CDR1 SGHKS, CDR2 YYEKEE (reference sequence). Trimming removed 4 bases at V and 0 bases at J, with 7 bases between. DNA of the CDR3: TGTGCCAGCAGCCCATACATGAACACTGAAGCTTTCTTT. Translating gives CASSPYMNTEAFF.

The rearrangement uses TRBV5-1 and TRBJ1-2; 7 bases are shared with TRBD1. The CDR3 is made up of 15 amino acids. Germline V gene sequence: CDR1 SGHRS, CDR2 YFSETQ. V dropped 0 bases and J dropped 3; count of bases not matched to a gene: 5. In nucleotides, the CDR3 is TGCGCCAGCAGCTTGGCCAAGGGGGCAGACTATGGCTACACCTTC. It encodes CASSLAKGADYGYTF.

This clone has only one observation. The chain combines TRBV7-9 with TRBJ2-5, with TRBD1 identical over 7 bases. The V and J ends lost 5 bases and 4 bases, in that order; junction bases with no gene match: 10. Germline CDR1 SEHNR, CDR2 FQNEAQ (reference sequence). The CDR3 sequence is 15 residues long. CDR3 region: CASSPRIGGGETQYF. Here the CDR3 DNA reads TGTGCCAGCAGCCCCAGAATAGGGGGCGGAGAGACCCAGTACTTC. Full variable domain (missing parts from reference TRBV7-9 and TRBJ2-5): DTGVSQNPRHKITKRGQNVTFRCDPISEHNRLYWYRQTLGQGPEFLTYFQNEAQLEKSRLLSDRFSAERPKGSFSTLEIQRTEQGDSAMYLCASSPRIGGGETQYFGPGTRLLVL.

The chain combines TRBV7-3 with TRBJ2-7; 12 bases match TRBD2. CDR1 is SGHTA, CDR2 FQGTGA, per germline. V was pared by 6 bases and J by 0 bases, with 3 bases of the junction left unmatched. The CDR3 runs 15 residues. Here the CDR3 reads CASSLLAGGSYEQYF. The CDR3 DNA follows: TGTGCCAGCAGTTTACTAGCGGGGGGCTCCTACGAGCAGTACTTC.

The chain carries TRBV19 and TRBJ1-5, with D hard to call. This CDR3 has 12 amino acids. Trimming removed 5 bases from V and 5 bases from J, with 7 bases in between. The germline V gene encodes CDR1 LNHDA and CDR2 SQIVND (reference sequence). DNA for the CDR3: TGTGCCAGTAGTTTCGAGGATCAGCCCCAGCATTTT. This gives the protein CASSFEDQPQHF.

V and J are TRBV11-2 and TRBJ2-1; 9 nucleotides align to TRBD1. The germline V gene encodes CDR1 SGHAT and CDR2 FQNNGV. V lost 6 bases, J lost 3 bases, and 6 bases stayed unmatched. The CDR3 loop spans 15 amino acids. The CDR3 here is CASSQRQGGYNEQFF. The CDR3 region has the DNA TGTGCCAGCAGTCAACGACAGGGGGGCTACAATGAGCAGTTCTTC.

The rearrangement uses TRBV28 and TRBJ2-1, with D tentatively TRBD2 (5 bases). Germline V gene data show CDR1 as MDHEN and CDR2 as SYDVKM. The CDR3 has 16 residues. The V gene lost 7 bases and the J gene lost 0 bases, with 16 bases spanning the gap. CDR3 amino acids: CASISGKAGSYNEQFF. In DNA form, the CDR3 reads TGTGCCAGCATCTCTGGAAAGGCGGGCTCCTACAATGAGCAGTTCTTC.

A note on this clone: Different DNA sequences within this sample yield the same CDR3. This chain links TRBV18 with TRBJ2-3; 8 nucleotides agree with TRBD1. Trimming cost V 2 bases and J 6 bases; bases outside gene matches: 7. In germline, CDR1 is KGHSH, CDR2 LQKENI. This CDR3 contains 15 residues. The CDR3 sequence: CASSPDRGGGDTQYF. The CDR3 region has the DNA TGTGCCAGCTCACCAGACAGGGGAGGAGGCGATACGCAGTATTTT.

This chain links TRBV27 with TRBJ2-3; possible D gene TRBD2, 5 bases. The CDR3 has 15 amino acids. The germline V gene encodes CDR1 MNHEY and CDR2 SMNVEV (reference sequence). Trimming left V 5 bases short and J 6 bases short, with 18 bases between. CDR3 loop: CASSLSWSLADTQYF. As DNA, the CDR3 is TGTGCCAGCAGTCTCTCGTGGTCCTTAGCGGATACGCAGTATTTT.

The chain has TRBV28 and TRBJ2-7; D perhaps matches TRBD2 (6 bases). The germline CDR1 and CDR2 sequences are MDHEN and SYDVKM. With 5 bases removed from V and 3 bases from J, the gap between germline ends came to 11 bases. This CDR3 contains 13 residues. The DNA for the CDR3 is TGTGCCAGCAGTCGGGGGAACTACTACGAGCAGTACTTC. Translation: CASSRGNYYEQYF.

This clone was observed a handful of times. The genes are TRBV5-5 and TRBJ1-4; 8 nucleotides match TRBD1. The V segment lost 2 bases and the J segment 8 bases; nucleotides outside the gene matches: 5. CDR1 and CDR2 (germline): SGHKS, YYEKEE (reference sequence). The CDR3 runs to 14 residues. The CDR3 bases are TGTGCCAGCAGCTTAAACAGGGGGGGCGAAAAACTGTTTTTT. Protein: CASSLNRGGEKLFF. Full variable domain (remainder filled in from reference TRBV5-5 and TRBJ1-4): DAGVTQSPTHLIKTRGQQVTLRCSPISGHKSVSWYQQVLGQGPQFIFQYYEKEERGRGNFPDRFSARQFPNYSSELNVNALLLGDSALYLCASSLNRGGEKLFFGSGTQLSVL.

The chain employs TRBV5-1 and TRBJ1-5; the D gene is possibly TRBD1 (6 bases). The CDR3 runs 15 residues. The V end lost 0 bases, the J end lost 7 bases, and 14 bases lay between the germline ends. The germline V gene has CDR1 SGHRS and CDR2 YFSETQ. This chain's CDR3 is CASSLVGGPGQPQHF. In DNA form, the CDR3 reads TGCGCCAGCAGCTTGGTTGGGGGCCCGGGGCAGCCCCAGCATTTT.

This clone was seen once. The gene calls are TRBV10-3 and TRBJ2-1; 13 nucleotides match TRBD2. CDR3 length: 15 amino acids. Germline V gives CDR1 ENHRY, CDR2 SYGVKD. The V segment lost 6 bases and the J segment 7 bases; nucleotides outside the gene matches: 6. The CDR3 loop reads CAISQGLAGQNEQFF. The CDR3 nucleotides are TGTGCCATCAGCCAGGGACTAGCGGGGCAAAATGAGCAGTTCTTC.

V usage is TRBV28 and J usage is TRBJ2-7, with D perhaps matching TRBD2 (6 bases). The V end lost 5 bases, the J end lost 5 bases, and 16 bases lay between the germline ends. The CDR3 length is 14 residues. Germline assignment: CDR1 MDHEN and CDR2 SYDVKM. The CDR3 nucleotides read TGTGCCAGCAGTCTCCCTAAGCGGGTCGACGAGCAGTACTTC. Its protein product is CASSLPKRVDEQYF.

The table lists this clone with a count of one. The gene calls are TRBV7-3 and TRBJ2-1, with unresolved D. Trimming shortened V by 5 bases and J by 6 bases, and 14 bases separated the two germline ends. The CDR3 has 14 amino acids. Germline CDR1 SGHTA, CDR2 FQGTGA. The CDR3 DNA reads as TGTGCCAGCAGCCTCCTTCTACAGCCCAATGAGCAGTTCTTC. Protein product: CASSLLLQPNEQFF.

V usage is TRBV30 and J usage is TRBJ2-7, with D possibly being TRBD2 (5 bases). The CDR3 has 15 amino acids. Germline loops: CDR1 GTSNPN, CDR2 SVGIG (reference sequence). Trimming took 0 bases from V and 6 from J, leaving 18 bases between them. CDR3 loop: CAWSVRRLGGLEQYF. The CDR3, as DNA: TGTGCCTGGAGTGTACGTCGGTTGGGTGGACTCGAGCAGTACTTC.

The chain uses TRBV11-2 and TRBJ2-7, with D possibly matching TRBD1 (6 bases). Deletions cut 2 bases from V and 2 bases from J, with 22 bases between. Germline CDR1 is SGHAT and CDR2 is FQNNGV. This CDR3 is 18 amino acids long. CDR3 protein: CASSLFAVQGATPYEQYF. Here the CDR3 DNA reads TGTGCCAGCAGCTTATTCGCGGTACAGGGCGCTACACCCTACGAGCAGTACTTC.

The chain uses TRBV5-4 and TRBJ2-2, with D tentatively TRBD2 (5 bases). The CDR3 is 16 residues long. V lost 7 bases and J 1 base, leaving 17 bases between the germline ends. The germline gives CDR1 SGHNT, CDR2 YYREEE (reference sequence). DNA of the CDR3: TGTGCCAGCCACGGAACCGGGATCTGGAACACCGGGGAGCTGTTTTTT. Translating gives CASHGTGIWNTGELFF.

V and J are TRBV5-1 and TRBJ2-5, with D maybe TRBD1 (5 bases). CDR3 length equals 13 residues. Germline values: CDR1 SGHRS, CDR2 YFSETQ. Trimming took off 0 bases at V and 4 bases at J, with 7 bases between the two ends. The CDR3 reads CASSLEGRETQYF. The DNA of the CDR3 is TGCGCCAGCAGCTTGGAGGGGCGAGAGACCCAGTACTTC.

This clone appeared a few times. The chain uses TRBV3-1 (or the pseudogene TRBV3-2) and TRBJ1-6, with D possibly matching TRBD1 (6 bases). Between the trimmed V and J ends, which lost 4 bases and 7 bases, there was a span of 17 bases. CDR1 is LGHDT, CDR2 YNNKEL, per germline (reference sequence). This CDR3 is 16 amino acids long. CDR3 nucleotide sequence: TGTGCCAGCAGCCTCCTTGCCATGACAGGCAATTCACCCCTCCACTTT. This translates into CASSLLAMTGNSPLHF.

Here the CDR3 reads CASSLVGGSTDTQYF. In DNA form, the CDR3 reads TGTGCCAGCAGCTTGGTCGGCGGGAGCACAGATACGCAGTATTTT. V usage is TRBV5-8 and J usage is TRBJ2-3, with D perhaps matching TRBD2 (5 bases). From germline, CDR1 is SGHTS and CDR2 YDEGEE. The CDR3 covers 15 residues. The V end lost 0 bases, the J end lost 0 bases, and 8 bases lay between the germline ends.

V is TRBV4-2 and J is TRBJ2-1; 7 bases line up with TRBD2. This CDR3 is built from 12 residues. The V segment lost 6 bases and the J segment 5 bases; nucleotides outside the gene matches: 1. The V gene's germline CDR1 is LGHNA and CDR2 YNFKEQ. CDR3 sequence (DNA): TGTGCCAGCAGTCGGGGGGACAATGAGCAGTTCTTC. It is translated as CASSRGDNEQFF.

V gene TRBV7-2 combines with J gene TRBJ2-2; D is possibly TRBD2 (6 bases). Looked up from germline, CDR1 is SGHTA and CDR2 is FQGNSA. The CDR3 is 14 amino acids. CDR3 DNA: TGTGCGGACCGGGCTAGCGCGAACACCGGGGAGCTGTTTTTT. This translates into CADRASANTGELFF. The full variable domain, its missing parts supplied by reference TRBV7-2 and TRBJ2-2, is GAGVSQSPSNKVTEKGKDVELRCDPISGHTALYWYRQSLGQGLEFLIYFQGNSAPDKSGLPSDRFSAERTGGSVSTLTIQRTQQEDSAVYLCADRASANTGELFFGEGSRLTVL.

The chain carries TRBV7-9 and TRBJ1-2; the D is unclear. The CDR3 is 12 residues long. V lost 5 bases, J lost 2 bases, and 6 bases lay in between. Germline CDR1 SEHNR, CDR2 FQNEAQ (reference sequence). The CDR3 DNA reads as TGTGCCAGCAGCGGGGAGAACTATGGCTACACCTTC. Its protein product is CASSGENYGYTF.